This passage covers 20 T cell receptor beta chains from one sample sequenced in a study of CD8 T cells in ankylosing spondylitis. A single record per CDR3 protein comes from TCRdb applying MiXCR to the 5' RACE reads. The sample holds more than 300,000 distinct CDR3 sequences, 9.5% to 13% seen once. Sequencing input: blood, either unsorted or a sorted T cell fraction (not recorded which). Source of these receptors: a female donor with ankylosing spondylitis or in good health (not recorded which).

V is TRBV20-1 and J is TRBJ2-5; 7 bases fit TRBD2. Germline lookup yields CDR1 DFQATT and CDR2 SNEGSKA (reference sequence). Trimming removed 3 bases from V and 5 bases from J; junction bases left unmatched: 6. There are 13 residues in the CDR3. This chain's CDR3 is CSASTWDYETQYF. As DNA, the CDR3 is TGCAGTGCTAGCACTTGGGACTATGAGACCCAGTACTTC.

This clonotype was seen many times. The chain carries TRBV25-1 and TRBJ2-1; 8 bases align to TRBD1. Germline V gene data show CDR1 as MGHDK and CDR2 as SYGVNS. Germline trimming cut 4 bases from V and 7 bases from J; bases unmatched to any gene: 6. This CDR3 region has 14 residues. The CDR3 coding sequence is TGTGCCAGCAGTGGACAGGGGTTTCTGAATGAGCAGTTCTTC. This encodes CASSGQGFLNEQFF.

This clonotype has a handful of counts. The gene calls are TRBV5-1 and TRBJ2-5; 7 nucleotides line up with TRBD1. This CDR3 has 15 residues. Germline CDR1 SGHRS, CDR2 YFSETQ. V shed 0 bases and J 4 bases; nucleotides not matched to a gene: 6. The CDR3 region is CASSLGQGIAETQYF. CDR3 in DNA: TGCGCCAGCAGCTTGGGACAGGGAATAGCAGAGACCCAGTACTTC.

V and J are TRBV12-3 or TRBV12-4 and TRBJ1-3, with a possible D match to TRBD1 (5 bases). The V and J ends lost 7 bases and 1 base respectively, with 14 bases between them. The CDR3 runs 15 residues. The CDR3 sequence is CASTDGATSGNTIYF. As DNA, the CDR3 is TGTGCCAGCACCGATGGGGCCACATCTGGAAACACCATATATTTT.

DNA for the CDR3: TGTGCCAGCAGTCGTCCCCTAGCGCAAGAGACCCAGTACTTC. Translated, it gives CASSRPLAQETQYF. The chain employs TRBV6-2 or TRBV6-3 and TRBJ2-5; D might be TRBD2 (6 bases). V lost 5 bases, J lost 2 bases, and 12 bases lay in between. The CDR3 runs to 14 residues. Germline CDR1 and CDR2: MNHEY and SVGEGT.

The CDR3 DNA follows: TGTGCCAGCGCGGAACCCTCCTACAATGAGCAGTTCTTC. The encoded protein is CASAEPSYNEQFF. The rearrangement joins TRBV27 to TRBJ2-1; no reliable D call. The CDR3 runs 13 residues. The germline V gene encodes CDR1 MNHEY and CDR2 SMNVEV (reference sequence). V lost 8 bases, J lost 0 bases, and 8 bases lay in between.

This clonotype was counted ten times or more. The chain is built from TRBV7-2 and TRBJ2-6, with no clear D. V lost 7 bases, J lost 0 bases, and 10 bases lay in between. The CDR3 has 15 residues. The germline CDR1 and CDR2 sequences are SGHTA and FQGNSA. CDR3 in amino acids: CASKLSSSGANVLTF. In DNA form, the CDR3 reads TGTGCCAGCAAACTTTCAAGCTCTGGGGCCAACGTCCTGACTTTC.

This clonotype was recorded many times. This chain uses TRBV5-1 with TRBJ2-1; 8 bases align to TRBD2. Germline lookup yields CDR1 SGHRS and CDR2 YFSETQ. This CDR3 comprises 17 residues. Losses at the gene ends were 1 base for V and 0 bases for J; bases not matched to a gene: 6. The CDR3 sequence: CASSLFGGAPSYNEQFF. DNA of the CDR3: TGCGCCAGCAGCTTGTTCGGGGGGGCACCCTCCTACAATGAGCAGTTCTTC.

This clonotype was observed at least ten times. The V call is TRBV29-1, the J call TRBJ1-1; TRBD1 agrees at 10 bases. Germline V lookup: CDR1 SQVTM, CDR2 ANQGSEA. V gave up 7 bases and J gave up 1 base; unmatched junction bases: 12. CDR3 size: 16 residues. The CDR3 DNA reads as TGCAGCGCCTCCCGGACAGGGGGTGCATCGAACACTGAAGCTTTCTTT. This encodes CSASRTGGASNTEAFF. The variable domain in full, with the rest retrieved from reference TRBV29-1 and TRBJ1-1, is SAVISQKPSRDICQRGTSLTIQCQVDSQVTMMFWYRQQPGQSLTLIATANQGSEATYESGFVIDKFPISRPNLTFSTLTVSNMSPEDSSIYLCSASRTGGASNTEAFFGQGTRLTVV.

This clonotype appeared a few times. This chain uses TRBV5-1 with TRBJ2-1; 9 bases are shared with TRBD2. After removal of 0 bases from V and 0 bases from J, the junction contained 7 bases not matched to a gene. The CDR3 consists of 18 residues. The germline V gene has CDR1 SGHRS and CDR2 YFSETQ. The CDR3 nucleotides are TGCGCCAGCAGCTTGGGTTTGGTAGCGGGAGCCTCCTACAATGAGCAGTTCTTC. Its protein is CASSLGLVAGASYNEQFF.

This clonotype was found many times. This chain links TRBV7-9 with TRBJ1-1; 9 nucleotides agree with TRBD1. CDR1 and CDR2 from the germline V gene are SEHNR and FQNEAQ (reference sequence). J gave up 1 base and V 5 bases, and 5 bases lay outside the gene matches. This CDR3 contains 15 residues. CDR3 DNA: TGTGCCAGCAGCCCCCCGGGACAGGGGAACACTGAAGCTTTCTTT. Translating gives CASSPPGQGNTEAFF.

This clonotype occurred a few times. CDR3 coding DNA: TGCGCCAGCAGCTTGGGAGGCGGAGCAGATGAGCAGTTCTTC. Translated: CASSLGGGADEQFF. The V and J genes are TRBV5-1 and TRBJ2-1; D not certain. Trimming removed 0 bases from V and 8 bases from J, with 12 bases in between. CDR3 length equals 14 residues. Per the germline V gene, CDR1 is SGHRS and CDR2 is YFSETQ.

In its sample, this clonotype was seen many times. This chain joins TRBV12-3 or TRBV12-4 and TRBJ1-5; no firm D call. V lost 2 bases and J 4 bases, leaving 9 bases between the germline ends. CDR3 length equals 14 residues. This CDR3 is CASSLFGMNQPQHF. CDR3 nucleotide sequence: TGTGCCAGCAGTTTATTCGGTATGAATCAGCCCCAGCATTTT.

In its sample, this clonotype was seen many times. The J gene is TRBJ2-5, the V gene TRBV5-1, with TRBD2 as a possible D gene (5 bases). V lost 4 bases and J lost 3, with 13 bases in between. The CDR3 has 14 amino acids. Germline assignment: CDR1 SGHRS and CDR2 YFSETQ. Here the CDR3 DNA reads TGCGCCAGCAGCCTTGACGGGAATAAAGAGACCCAGTACTTC. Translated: CASSLDGNKETQYF.

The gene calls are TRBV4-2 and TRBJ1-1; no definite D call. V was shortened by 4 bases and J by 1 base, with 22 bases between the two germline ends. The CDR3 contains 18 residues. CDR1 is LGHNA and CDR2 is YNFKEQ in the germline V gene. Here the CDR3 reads CASSPRSGMKIWNTEAFF. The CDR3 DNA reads TGTGCCAGCAGCCCGAGGTCGGGGATGAAAATTTGGAACACTGAAGCTTTCTTT.

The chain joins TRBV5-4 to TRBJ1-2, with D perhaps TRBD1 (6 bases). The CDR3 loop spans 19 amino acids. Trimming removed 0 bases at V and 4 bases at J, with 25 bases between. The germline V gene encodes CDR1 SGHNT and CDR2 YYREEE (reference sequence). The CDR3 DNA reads TGTGCCAGCAGCTTGGTAGCCCATTCTCCCGGGGGGCTAGGCTATGGCTACACCTTC. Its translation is CASSLVAHSPGGLGYGYTF.

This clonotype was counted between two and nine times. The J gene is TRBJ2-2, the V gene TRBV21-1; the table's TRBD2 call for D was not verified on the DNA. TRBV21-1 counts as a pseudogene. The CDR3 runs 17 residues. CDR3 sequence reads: CASSKEASGRFTGELFF. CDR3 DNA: TGTGCCAGCAGCAAAGAGGCTAGCGGGAGATTCACCGGGGAGCTGTTTTTT.

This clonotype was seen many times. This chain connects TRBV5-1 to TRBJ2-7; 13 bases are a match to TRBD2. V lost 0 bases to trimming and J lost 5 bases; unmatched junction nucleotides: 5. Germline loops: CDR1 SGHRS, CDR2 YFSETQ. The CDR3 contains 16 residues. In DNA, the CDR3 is TGCGCCAGCAGCTTGGGTGGACTAGCGGGAGTGGACGAGCAGTACTTC. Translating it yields CASSLGGLAGVDEQYF. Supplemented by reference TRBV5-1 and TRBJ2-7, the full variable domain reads KAGVTQTPRYLIKTRGQQVTLSCSPISGHRSVSWYQQTPGQGLQFLFEYFSETQRNKGNFPGRFSGRQFSNSRSEMNVSTLELGDSALYLCASSLGGLAGVDEQYFGPGTRLTVT.

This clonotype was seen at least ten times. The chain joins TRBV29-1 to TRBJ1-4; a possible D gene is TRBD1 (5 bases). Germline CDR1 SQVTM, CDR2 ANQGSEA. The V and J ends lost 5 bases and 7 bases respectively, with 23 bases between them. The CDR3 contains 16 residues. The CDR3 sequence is CSVLSRLPGGSEKLFF. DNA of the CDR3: TGCAGCGTTTTAAGCCGACTCCCGGGGGGGAGTGAAAAACTGTTTTTT. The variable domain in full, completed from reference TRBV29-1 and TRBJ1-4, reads SAVISQKPSRDICQRGTSLTIQCQVDSQVTMMFWYRQQPGQSLTLIATANQGSEATYESGFVIDKFPISRPNLTFSTLTVSNMSPEDSSIYLCSVLSRLPGGSEKLFFGSGTQLSVL.

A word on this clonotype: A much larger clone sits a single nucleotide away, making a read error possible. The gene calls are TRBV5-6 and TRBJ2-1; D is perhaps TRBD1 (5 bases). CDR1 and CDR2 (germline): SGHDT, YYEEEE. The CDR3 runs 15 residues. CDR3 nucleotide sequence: TGTACCAGCAGCTTGGTAGGCCAGGGCCGCGATGAGCAGTTCTTC. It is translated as CTSSLVGQGRDEQFF.